Presented here are 14 T cell receptor beta chains from one specimen sequenced in a study of blood T cell repertoires in COVID-19. Method: immunoSEQ multiplex PCR; TCRdb's copy keeps in-frame clones and lacks some. Found here are approximately 400,000 clones, around 87% of them singletons; the top ten hold 1.3%. Sequencing was done on a sample of PBMCs or T cells enriched from blood (not recorded which). These receptors all come from a man younger than 45 who had recovered from COVID-19.

The chain recombines TRBV2 with TRBJ2-1, with 9 bases that match TRBD1. Germline CDR1 and CDR2: SNHLY and FYNNEI. With 7 bases clipped from V and 7 bases from J, the junction kept 14 bases outside the gene matches. The CDR3 length is 16 residues. The DNA for the CDR3 is TGTGCCAGCATGGGATTCCCGAGGACAGGGGCAAATGAGCAGTTCTTC. It specifies CASMGFPRTGANEQFF.

The rearrangement joins TRBV7-8 to TRBJ2-7, with D possibly matching TRBD1 (5 bases). The germline V and J ends were trimmed by 1 base and 6 bases, with 19 bases remaining between them. This CDR3 region has 16 residues. The germline gives CDR1 SGHVS, CDR2 FQNEAQ. CDR3 region: CASSLEWAGFFSEQYF. The CDR3 coding sequence is TGTGCCAGCAGCTTAGAGTGGGCAGGGTTTTTTTCCGAGCAGTACTTC.

The chain uses TRBV28 and TRBJ2-7; D unresolved. Trimming took off 3 bases at V and 0 bases at J, with 12 bases between the two ends. The CDR3 loop spans 15 amino acids. CDR1 and CDR2 from the germline V gene are MDHEN and SYDVKM. CDR3 loop: CASSLERGLSYEQYF. The CDR3 DNA reads as TGTGCCAGCAGTTTGGAAAGAGGTCTCTCCTACGAGCAGTACTTC.

The rearrangement uses TRBV3-1 (or the pseudogene TRBV3-2) and TRBJ2-3; D not resolved. From germline, CDR1 is LGHDT and CDR2 YNNKEL (reference sequence). V gave up 2 bases and J gave up 5 bases, with 14 bases separating them. The CDR3 has 15 amino acids. The CDR3, as DNA: TGTGCCAGCAGCCAACAGTCCCTTACCCGAGATACGCAGTATTTT. It encodes CASSQQSLTRDTQYF.

For the CDR3, the DNA is TGTGCCACCAGAAAAGAGCGGGCCGGGACAGGGGACACTGAAGCTTTCTTT. It codes for CATRKERAGTGDTEAFF. The chain links TRBV15 to TRBJ1-1; TRBD1 matches 10 bases. V lost 6 bases, J lost 3 bases, and 13 bases stayed unmatched. Germline assignment: CDR1 LNHNV and CDR2 YYDKDF (reference sequence). The CDR3 is 17 residues long.

V gene TRBV7-2 combines with J gene TRBJ2-5; 7 bases line up with TRBD1. Losses at the gene ends were 0 bases for V and 5 bases for J; bases not matched to a gene: 6. The CDR3 totals 15 residues. In germline, CDR1 is SGHTA, CDR2 FQGNSA. CDR3 sequence: CASSLAGQRMETQYF. The CDR3 DNA is TGTGCCAGCAGCTTAGCGGGACAGAGGATGGAGACCCAGTACTTC.

This chain joins TRBV5-6 and TRBJ1-2; D is unclear. Germline values: CDR1 SGHDT, CDR2 YYEEEE. The CDR3 totals 12 residues. Deletions cut 1 base from V and 6 bases from J, with 7 bases between. CDR3 nucleotide sequence: TGTGCCAGCAGCTTGTATAGTAATGGCTACACCTTC. Translating it yields CASSLYSNGYTF.

The chain recombines TRBV6-2 or TRBV6-3 with TRBJ2-1, with 14 bases matching TRBD2. This CDR3 has 18 amino acids. V trimming: 0 bases; J trimming: 3 bases; junction bases outside the gene matches: 4. Germline values: CDR1 MNHEY, CDR2 SVGEGT. The CDR3 sequence is CASSYSGLAGVGYNEQFF. The CDR3 nucleotides read TGTGCCAGCAGTTACTCGGGACTAGCGGGGGTGGGCTACAATGAGCAGTTCTTC.

The V and J genes are TRBV4-2 and TRBJ2-7, with TRBD2 matching 11 bases. The CDR3 length is 16 residues. CDR1 is LGHNA, CDR2 YNFKEQ, per germline. V shed 4 bases and J 0 bases; nucleotides not matched to a gene: 5. The CDR3 DNA reads TGTGCCAGCAGCCCCGCTAGCGGGGGGATCTCCTACGAGCAGTACTTC. Residues: CASSPASGGISYEQYF.

The V and J genes are TRBV11-2 and TRBJ1-3, with TRBD1 identical over 9 bases. There are 15 residues in the CDR3. V was clipped by 4 bases and J by 4 bases; unmatched bases: 5. Germline V lookup: CDR1 SGHAT, CDR2 FQNNGV. CDR3 amino acids: CASSSRQGVGNTIYF. CDR3 nucleotides: TGTGCCAGCAGCTCGAGACAGGGGGTGGGAAACACCATATATTTT. Supplemented by reference TRBV11-2 and TRBJ1-3, the full variable domain reads EAGVAQSPRYKIIEKRQSVAFWCNPISGHATLYWYQQILGQGPKLLIQFQNNGVVDDSQLPKDRFSAERLKGVDSTLKIQPAKLEDSAVYLCASSSRQGVGNTIYFGEGSWLTVV.

The chain carries TRBV10-2 and TRBJ1-2, with 7 nucleotides matching TRBD1. The CDR3 is 15 amino acids. V dropped 4 bases and J dropped 6; count of bases not matched to a gene: 11. Germline V gene sequence: CDR1 WSHSY, CDR2 SAAADI. In nucleotides, the CDR3 is TGCGCCAGCAGTGCCCTGGAGGGGGCGGGGAATGGCTACACCTTC. Its protein is CASSALEGAGNGYTF.

This clone was observed once. The J gene is TRBJ2-5, the V gene TRBV6-5; 8 positions match TRBD2. The CDR3 length is 15 residues. Germline loops: CDR1 MNHEY, CDR2 SVGAGI. V dropped 4 bases and J dropped 6; count of bases not matched to a gene: 10. The CDR3 region is CASSSILSGAKTQYF. DNA for the CDR3: TGTGCCAGCAGTTCAATACTTAGCGGGGCAAAGACCCAGTACTTC.

A single count supports this clone. The gene calls are TRBV19 and TRBJ2-5; D is perhaps TRBD1 (6 bases). V was pared by 1 base and J by 0 bases, with 15 bases between. The germline V gene encodes CDR1 LNHDA and CDR2 SQIVND (reference sequence). The CDR3 spans 17 residues. CDR3 protein: CASSIGVGQWYQETQYF. The CDR3 coding sequence is TGTGCCAGTAGTATAGGAGTCGGACAGTGGTACCAAGAGACCCAGTACTTC.

CDR3 protein: CASSVGVGRETQYF. In nucleotides, the CDR3 is TGTGCCAGCAGCGTAGGTGTGGGGAGAGAGACCCAGTACTTC. The chain couples TRBV9 to TRBJ2-5; D perhaps matches TRBD2 (5 bases). The V and J ends lost 0 bases and 4 bases respectively, with 10 bases between them. Germline CDR1 is SGDLS and CDR2 is YYNGEE. The CDR3 has 14 residues.